The TCR beta chain described here comes from a study of T cells in localized non-small cell lung cancer. Study results and caveats: One tumor region alone was sequenced, and heterogeneity therefore remains possible. Higher blood T cell density tracked longer overall survival.

Libraries were prepared by immunoSEQ multiplex PCR; TCRdb keeps only in-frame clonotypes and omits some of them. Here the sample spans fewer than 5,500 clones, 25% to 35% being singletons. On this clone itself: Its antigen is as yet unknown.

The V gene lost 4 bases and the J gene lost 7 bases, with 15 bases spanning the gap. CDR1 is SGDLS, CDR2 YYNGEE, per germline. The CDR3 totals 13 residues. This receptor was obtained from a man between 40 and 69 years old with stage II lung adenocarcinoma. The sample in question was lung tumor tissue, obtained before any cancer treatment. J is TRBJ2-7 and V is TRBV9, with a tentative D call TRBD1 (6 bases). CDR3 sequence (DNA): TGTGCCAGCAGCCCGCAACAGGGTCGGGAGCAGTACTTC. Protein product: CASSPQQGREQYF.